This is a list of T cell receptor beta chains from one sample in a study of beta chain features in type 1 diabetes. The data were produced by immunoSEQ multiplex PCR, yet TCRdb's version contains in-frame clones alone and is incomplete. Of about 320,000 clones in the sample, 14% were seen once. The sample comprised central memory CD4+ T cells from blood. These receptors came from a man aged 25 to 40 in good health. The CDR3 runs from the conserved cysteine through the conserved F or W. Each record gives: CDR3 length, J gene, V gene, CDR3 protein.

15 TRBJ1-2 TRBV27 CASTADRNSNYGYTF
15 TRBJ1-3 TRBV2 CASTLPGAGGNTIYF
14 TRBJ1-3 TRBV27 CASQAQGYGNTIYF
15 TRBJ2-5 TRBV27 CASSLQQGSWETQYF
14 TRBJ2-7 TRBV18 CASSPGESSYEQYF
12 TRBJ1-1 TRBV7-8 CASSLDDTEAFF
15 TRBJ2-1 TRBV7-2 CASSPAGGPYNEQFF
15 TRBJ1-1 TRBV5-1 CASSSQGPGGTEAFF
15 TRBJ2-1 TRBV18 CASTSVGLGDNEQFF
15 TRBJ1-1 TRBV10-3 CAISESYGIRTEAFF
14 TRBJ1-5 TRBV10-3 CAISRVDSNQPQHF
15 TRBJ1-4 TRBV19 CASRDPGHNREKLFF
14 TRBJ2-5 TRBV14 CASSQIQSQETQYF
14 TRBJ2-5 TRBV6-5 CASSYSTRTETQYF
14 TRBJ1-3 TRBV7-2 CASSVTGSANTIYF
16 TRBJ1-2 TRBV7-9 CASSYGPGTTSGGYTF
13 TRBJ2-3 TRBV11-3 CASSSQFTDTQYF
15 TRBJ1-2 TRBV7-9 CASSATDRVGYGYTF
14 TRBJ1-2 TRBV18 CASSDLPGNYGYTF
13 TRBJ2-5 TRBV11-2 CASSSNLQETQYF
14 TRBJ2-5 TRBV10-3 CAISEQTLKETQYF
12 TRBJ1-5 TRBV6-6 CASSWTGERQHF
16 TRBJ2-5 TRBV7-2 CASSFSSGRGGETQYF
12 TRBJ2-7 TRBV29-1 CSGGSEGSEQYF
14 TRBJ2-3 TRBV9 CASSVGPTTDTQYF
12 TRBJ2-5 TRBV7-7 CASSQTFETQYF
13 TRBJ2-1 TRBV5-1 CASSLDGLAGQFF
16 TRBJ2-5 TRBV9 CASSPPGSRVAETQYF
15 TRBJ1-2 TRBV6-1 CASSETPRQNYGYTF
13 TRBJ1-2 TRBV28 CATSGTFNYGYTF
14 TRBJ2-1 TRBV12-5 CASDPSGGANEQFF
14 TRBJ1-4 TRBV7-9 CASSVGATNEKLFF
14 TRBJ2-6 TRBV5-1 CASSLSSGANVLTF
18 TRBJ1-2 TRBV5-1 CASSFGQRTGGLRHGYTF
12 TRBJ2-2 TRBV5-1 CASSLSSGELFF
14 TRBJ2-7 TRBV4-1 CASSQDARRDEQYF
14 TRBJ2-5 TRBV28 CASSFIRGGETQYF
14 TRBJ2-3 TRBV9 CASSVDGHTDTQYF
14 TRBJ2-5 TRBV7-2 CASGPRVAWETQYF
13 TRBJ2-3 TRBV10-3 CAIMAGEEDTQYF
15 TRBJ2-3 TRBV10-3 CAISEGRGRSTTQYF
13 TRBJ1-2 TRBV7-2 CASSPGVNYGYTF
14 TRBJ2-3 TRBV11-2 CASGPGGGTDTQYF
15 TRBJ1-4 TRBV6-6 CASSYSRGSNEKLFF
13 TRBJ2-7 TRBV5-6 CASSSAQGGEQYF
15 TRBJ1-5 TRBV6-5 CASSYSQRNNQPQHF
15 TRBJ2-3 TRBV14 CASSPTGLRRDTQYF
15 TRBJ1-1 TRBV27 CASSPRQSLNTEAFF
18 TRBJ2-2 TRBV7-8 CASSLFTISGPYTGELFF
18 TRBJ2-1 TRBV4-3 CASSQASTGRASYNEQFF
14 TRBJ2-3 TRBV4-2 CASSLYGIGDTQYF